This record looks at one T cell receptor beta chain sequence and its context. Sequenced by immunoSEQ multiplex PCR; TCRdb stores in-frame clones only, minus some. Of 55,000 to 75,000 clones detected, about 92% appear once; the ten largest clones hold 0.42%. The sample comes from a study of technical replicates of blood from several donors. The CDR3 is 12 residues long. V gave up 5 bases and J gave up 2 bases, with 7 bases separating them. The germline V gene encodes CDR1 SGHVS and CDR2 FQNEAQ. The J gene is TRBJ2-7, the V gene TRBV7-8, with a tentative D call TRBD1 (5 bases). This receptor was taken from a human donor in good health. The sequencing sample was made of T cells isolated from PBMCs. The CDR3: CASSPDTYEQYF. The CDR3 coding sequence is TGTGCCAGCAGCCCGGACACCTACGAGCAGTACTTC.